This TCR beta chain originates from a study of T cells in Graves' hyperthyroidism and ophthalmopathy. Many counts were recorded for this clonotype. The investigators amplified TCR beta CDR3 regions from RNA transcripts. RT-PCR in the first round (using the HTBI primer set) targeted the TCR CDR3. TCRdb re-called the multiplex PCR reads with MiXCR, one entry per CDR3 protein. The repertoire includes about 380,000 distinct CDR3 sequences, approximately 17% of them detected once, and 40% sits in the top ten. V was clipped by 0 bases and J by 2 bases, with 11 bases between them. Germline V gene data show CDR1 as SGHRS and CDR2 as YFSETQ. The CDR3 totals 15 residues.

This receptor was taken from a man between 18 and 29 years old with Graves' ophthalmopathy. V gene TRBV5-1 combines with J gene TRBJ2-5; maybe TRBD2 (6 bases). The sequenced sample was blood. The CDR3 DNA reads as TGCGCCAGCAGCTTGGGGCAGGGAGGACAAGAGACCCAGTACTTC. Translated, it gives CASSLGQGGQETQYF.